This T cell receptor beta chain was recorded in a study of OX40 agonist ivuxolimab in advanced cancers. Study-level background: Ivuxolimab, which patients received intravenously every 2 weeks, was dosed at 0.01 to 10 mg/kg.

Here immunoSEQ multiplex PCR was the method, and the copy in TCRdb shows in-frame clones only, minus some. The sample consists of 50,000 to 65,000 clones, roughly 89% of them appearing once. This CDR3 is 13 amino acids long. CDR1 and CDR2 from the germline V gene are WNHNN and SYGVQD (reference sequence). Trimming pared 6 bases from V and 8 bases from J, leaving 14 bases between. Here the sequenced sample was CD4+ or CD8+ T cells sorted from blood, taken in a trial of the OX40 agonist ivuxolimab. The rearrangement links TRBV10-1 to TRBJ2-1, with D tentatively TRBD2 (5 bases). The clonotype was recovered from an adult with an advanced solid tumor such as melanoma, head and neck, liver or kidney cancer. The CDR3 coding sequence is TGCGCCAGCAGCCCGGACTGGCAGGATGAGCAGTTCTTC. Protein sequence: CASSPDWQDEQFF.